This TCR beta chain was observed in a study of T cells expressing NK-cell markers. Points on this clonotype: Its specificity is unknown.

Study-level results: The contribution of dominant NKG2C+ clonotypes to CD8+ T cells in more than five donors was roughly 1.0-7.0%.

5'RACE template switching with UMIs produced the TCR beta cDNA. TCRdb processed the 5' RACE reads again and assigns one entry to each CDR3 protein, with no DNA. The data include about 550,000 distinct CDR3 sequences; the top ten clones carry approximately 3.5%. Germline V CDR1 and CDR2: DFQATT, SNEGSKA (reference sequence). The CDR3 spans 14 residues. Sequencing was carried out using blood T cells: a sorted CD56 or NKG2C T cell subset, CD4+ or CD8+ T cells, or bulk PBMC T cells (not recorded which). This TCR derives from a young man in good health. The chain links TRBV20-1 to TRBJ2-7; as DNA is missing, the TRBD1 call by TCRdb cannot be tested. CDR3 in amino acids: CSAIGRGIVYEQYF.